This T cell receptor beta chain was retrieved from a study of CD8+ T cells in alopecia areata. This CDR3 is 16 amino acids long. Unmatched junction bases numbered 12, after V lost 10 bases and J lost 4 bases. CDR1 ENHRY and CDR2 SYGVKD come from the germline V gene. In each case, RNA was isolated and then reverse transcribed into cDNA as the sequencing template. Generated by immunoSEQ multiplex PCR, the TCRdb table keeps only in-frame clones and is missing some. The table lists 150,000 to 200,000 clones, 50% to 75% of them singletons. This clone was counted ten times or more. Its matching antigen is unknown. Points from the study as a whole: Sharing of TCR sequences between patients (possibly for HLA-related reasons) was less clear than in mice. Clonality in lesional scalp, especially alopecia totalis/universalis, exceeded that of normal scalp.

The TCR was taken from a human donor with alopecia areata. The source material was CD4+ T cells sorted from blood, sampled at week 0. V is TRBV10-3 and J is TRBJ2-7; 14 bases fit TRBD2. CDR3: CATREPGLAGGYEQYF. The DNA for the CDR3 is TGTGCCACCAGGGAACCTGGACTAGCGGGGGGTTACGAGCAGTACTTC.